Listed here are 28 T cell receptor beta chains from one sample, sequenced in a study of beta chain features in type 1 diabetes. Expressed TCRB transcripts were sequenced because the entire RNA isolate underwent reverse transcription. Method: immunoSEQ multiplex PCR; TCRdb's copy keeps in-frame clones and lacks some. This sample has about 620,000 clones, with 15% to 19% found just once. What was sequenced was naive CD4+ T cells from blood. The source of these receptors is a man between 18 and 35 years old in good health.

In its sample, this clone was seen a few times. The V and J genes are TRBV18 and TRBJ1-4, with a weak D call TRBD1 (6 bases). The germline V gene encodes CDR1 KGHSH and CDR2 LQKENI. The CDR3 consists of 16 residues. V was cut by 1 base and J by 7 bases, with 16 bases left in between. The CDR3 loop is CASSPQRGHWGEKLFF. The CDR3, as DNA: TGTGCCAGCTCACCACAAAGGGGACATTGGGGTGAAAAACTGTTTTTT.

This clone has a handful of counts. The J gene is TRBJ1-2, the V gene TRBV28; D uncertain. V lost 6 bases and J 0 bases, leaving 8 bases between the germline ends. Per germline, CDR1 MDHEN and CDR2 SYDVKM. The CDR3 length is 13 residues. In DNA, the CDR3 is TGTGCCAGCAGGGCCGACCCTAACTATGGCTACACCTTC. It specifies CASRADPNYGYTF.

V usage is TRBV9 and J usage is TRBJ2-1, with TRBD2 matching 10 bases. CDR1 is SGDLS, CDR2 YYNGEE, per germline. The CDR3 spans 17 residues. The ends lost 3 bases at V and 7 bases at J; junction bases unmatched: 13. The DNA for the CDR3 is TGTGCCAGCAGCGCGATCCCGGGGGAGCGGGAGGGAAATGAGCAGTTCTTC. Residues: CASSAIPGEREGNEQFF.

CDR3 in DNA: TGTGCCAGCAGCGTCGAGGGACAGGGGAAAAGAAACACCATATATTTT. Translation: CASSVEGQGKRNTIYF. The V call is TRBV9, the J call TRBJ1-3; 10 nucleotides agree with TRBD1. Trimming took 2 bases from V and 5 from J; bases not matched to a gene: 7. The CDR3 is 16 residues long. Germline V gene data show CDR1 as SGDLS and CDR2 as YYNGEE.

The chain has TRBV7-9 and TRBJ2-7; D gene uncertain. Trimming stripped 3 bases from V and 9 bases from J, with 18 bases between. Per germline, CDR1 SEHNR and CDR2 FQNEAQ (reference sequence). The CDR3 has 14 residues. CDR3 DNA sequence: TGTGCCAGCAGCTTCGACGGTAGGGCTGGCGGGCAGTACTTC. Protein: CASSFDGRAGGQYF.

This rearrangement joins TRBV7-9 to TRBJ1-5, with D unclear. V lost 8 bases to trimming and J lost 4 bases, with 18 bases between them. The CDR3 has 15 amino acids. CDR1 is SEHNR and CDR2 is FQNEAQ in the germline V gene (reference sequence). The CDR3 nucleotides read TGTGCCAGCCGTACATCCCGATTAGGGAATCAGCCCCAGCATTTT. This translates into CASRTSRLGNQPQHF.

J is TRBJ2-2 and V is TRBV9; the D gene is possibly TRBD2 (6 bases). This CDR3 has 15 residues. Germline V CDR1 and CDR2: SGDLS, YYNGEE. Trimming removed 2 bases at V and 0 bases at J, with 8 bases between. Here the CDR3 reads CASSVGLPNTGELFF. In DNA, the CDR3 is TGTGCCAGCAGCGTCGGACTACCGAACACCGGGGAGCTGTTTTTT.

The chain joins TRBV5-1 to TRBJ2-7; TRBD1 might be the D (6 bases). This CDR3 spans 14 amino acids. Looked up from germline, CDR1 is SGHRS and CDR2 is YFSETQ. The V end was cut by 4 bases, the J end by 0 bases, with 11 bases between. The CDR3 nucleotides read TGCGCCAGCAGCCCGGTCAGGGGCTCCTACGAGCAGTACTTC. It encodes CASSPVRGSYEQYF.

This clone has only a few counts. The rearrangement uses TRBV28 and TRBJ2-7; 12 positions agree with TRBD2. This CDR3 has 13 residues. Germline assignment: CDR1 MDHEN and CDR2 SYDVKM. V was pared by 7 bases and J by 13 bases, with 11 bases of the junction left unmatched. This CDR3 reads CASIPGLAGFVYF. The CDR3 DNA follows: TGTGCCAGCATTCCGGGACTAGCGGGTTTCGTTTACTTC. Filled out from reference TRBV28 and TRBJ2-7, the complete variable domain reads DVKVTQSSRYLVKRTGEKVFLECVQDMDHENMFWYRQDPGLGLRLIYFSYDVKMKEKGDIPEGYSVSREKKERFSLILESASTNQTSMYLCASIPGLAGFVYFGPGTRLTVT.

The genes are TRBV7-9 and TRBJ2-2; D not resolved. This CDR3 region has 15 residues. The V and J ends lost 2 bases and 0 bases respectively, with 7 bases between them. Germline CDR1 reads SEHNR; CDR2 reads FQNEAQ (reference sequence). Here the CDR3 reads CASSLTRTNTGELFF. The CDR3 nucleotides are TGTGCCAGCAGCTTAACCAGAACGAACACCGGGGAGCTGTTTTTT. The entire variable domain, with the rest obtained from reference TRBV7-9 and TRBJ2-2, is as follows: DTGVSQNPRHKITKRGQNVTFRCDPISEHNRLYWYRQTLGQGPEFLTYFQNEAQLEKSRLLSDRFSAERPKGSFSTLEIQRTEQGDSAMYLCASSLTRTNTGELFFGEGSRLTVL.

The chain carries TRBV7-8 and TRBJ1-5; tentative D call: TRBD1 (6 bases). Trimming cost V 5 bases and J 0 bases, with 11 bases left between them. CDR3 size: 15 residues. Germline V CDR1 and CDR2: SGHVS, FQNEAQ. CDR3 protein: CASSRGPSSNQPQHF. CDR3 DNA: TGTGCCAGCAGCCGGGGGCCCAGTAGCAATCAGCCCCAGCATTTT.

This clone was counted once. The rearrangement uses TRBV9 and TRBJ1-2; D gene uncertain. V lost 0 bases and J 5 bases, leaving 14 bases between the germline ends. Per germline, CDR1 SGDLS and CDR2 YYNGEE. The CDR3 has 15 amino acids. As DNA, the CDR3 is TGTGCCAGCAGCGTAGGACTAGAGAGAGAATATGGCTACACCTTC. Translating gives CASSVGLEREYGYTF. The full variable domain, with the rest looked up from reference TRBV9 and TRBJ1-2, is DSGVTQTPKHLITATGQRVTLRCSPRSGDLSVYWYQQSLDQGLQFLIQYYNGEERAKGNILERFSAQQFPDLHSELNLSSLELGDSALYFCASSVGLEREYGYTFGSGTRLTVV.

The J gene is TRBJ2-3, the V gene TRBV10-3, with 8 bases that match TRBD1. V shed 6 bases, J shed 1 base, and the junction held 9 bases outside the gene matches. The CDR3 totals 16 residues. Germline assignment: CDR1 ENHRY and CDR2 SYGVKD. The CDR3 reads CAISAGTGGRTDTQYF. The CDR3 DNA is TGTGCCATCAGCGCCGGGACAGGCGGCCGCACAGATACGCAGTATTTT.

This chain joins TRBV19 and TRBJ2-7, with TRBD2 matching 12 bases. Germline assignment: CDR1 LNHDA and CDR2 SQIVND (reference sequence). CDR3 size: 11 residues. The CDR3 DNA reads TGTGCGGGACTAGCGGGCTACGAGCAGTACTTC. As protein: CAGLAGYEQYF.

The gene calls are TRBV7-9 and TRBJ1-1; D unclear. V lost 11 bases and J lost 3, with 13 bases in between. The V gene's germline CDR1 is SEHNR and CDR2 FQNEAQ (reference sequence). The CDR3 extends over 12 amino acids. The CDR3 nucleotides read TGTGCCTGCATGGGGTTGGACACTGAAGCTTTCTTT. Encoded protein: CACMGLDTEAFF. The whole variable domain, filled in from reference TRBV7-9 and TRBJ1-1, reads DTGVSQNPRHKITKRGQNVTFRCDPISEHNRLYWYRQTLGQGPEFLTYFQNEAQLEKSRLLSDRFSAERPKGSFSTLEIQRTEQGDSAMYLCACMGLDTEAFFGQGTRLTVV.

This clone turned up a few times. The chain carries TRBV5-1 and TRBJ2-3; 9 positions match TRBD1. The CDR3 sequence is 18 residues long. Germline loops: CDR1 SGHRS, CDR2 YFSETQ. With 3 bases clipped from V and 2 bases from J, the junction kept 13 bases outside the gene matches. The CDR3 here is CASSWKVTGTGPTDTQYF. The CDR3 coding sequence is TGCGCCAGCAGCTGGAAGGTCACCGGGACAGGGCCCACAGATACGCAGTATTTT.

This clone was picked up a small number of times. The J gene is TRBJ1-4, the V gene TRBV14; maybe TRBD1 (6 bases). CDR1 is SGHDN, CDR2 FVKESK, per germline. Between the trimmed V and J ends, which lost 6 bases and 2 bases, there was a span of 10 bases. The CDR3 length is 14 residues. CDR3 sequence: CASRPGATNEKLFF. The CDR3 DNA reads as TGTGCCAGCAGACCGGGGGCGACTAATGAAAAACTGTTTTTT.

In this sample, this clone turned up a few times. The gene calls are TRBV11-2 and TRBJ1-1, with D hard to call. The CDR3 length is 14 residues. V lost 1 base to trimming and J lost 5 bases, with 11 bases between them. Germline V gene data show CDR1 as SGHAT and CDR2 as FQNNGV. In DNA, the CDR3 is TGTGCCAGCAGCTTAGTGAGGGCAAAGACTGAAGCTTTCTTT. It yields the protein CASSLVRAKTEAFF.

The V and J genes are TRBV14 and TRBJ2-1; TRBD2 might be the D (5 bases). With 2 bases removed from V and 14 bases from J, the gap between germline ends came to 16 bases. The CDR3 extends over 13 amino acids. CDR1 is SGHDN, CDR2 FVKESK, per germline. The CDR3 here is CASSQWRNGNEFF. The CDR3 DNA is TGTGCCAGCAGCCAATGGAGGAATGGGAATGAGTTCTTC.

This clone was counted between two and nine times. The chain couples TRBV27 to TRBJ2-1; 8 bases align to TRBD1. CDR3 length: 14 amino acids. V lost 2 bases and J lost 5; bases outside the gene matches: 2. The germline V gene encodes CDR1 MNHEY and CDR2 SMNVEV (reference sequence). Written as DNA, the CDR3 is TGTGCCAGCAGTTTACAGGGGGCTAACAATGAGCAGTTCTTC. This sequence encodes CASSLQGANNEQFF.

A few counts support this clone. CDR3 amino acids: CASSTPTVANYGYTF. CDR3 bases: TGTGCCAGCAGTACCCCGACAGTAGCTAACTATGGCTACACCTTC. V and J are TRBV6-5 and TRBJ1-2; maybe TRBD1 (5 bases). V was shortened by 5 bases and J by 0 bases, with 13 bases between the two germline ends. Looked up from germline, CDR1 is MNHEY and CDR2 is SVGAGI. The CDR3 spans 15 residues.

V is TRBV15 and J is TRBJ2-7; D is unclear. The V end was cut by 3 bases, the J end by 2 bases, with 14 bases between. CDR1 and CDR2 (germline): LNHNV, YYDKDF (reference sequence). The CDR3 contains 15 residues. The CDR3 protein is CATSSRPGRAYEQYF. CDR3 DNA: TGTGCCACCAGCAGTCGGCCGGGTCGGGCCTACGAGCAGTACTTC.

This clone was recorded a few times. The sample contains more than one DNA sequence encoding this CDR3. The rearrangement joins TRBV5-1 to TRBJ1-1, with a weak D call TRBD1 (6 bases). Trimming stripped 0 bases from V and 0 bases from J, with 9 bases between. Germline assignment: CDR1 SGHRS and CDR2 YFSETQ. The CDR3 has 15 residues. Here the CDR3 reads CASSLGDRMNTEAFF. Here the CDR3 DNA reads TGCGCCAGCAGCTTGGGTGACAGGATGAACACTGAAGCTTTCTTT.

This sequence joins TRBV6-5 and TRBJ2-7; D may match TRBD1 or TRBD2 (5 bases each). Germline V CDR1 and CDR2: MNHEY, SVGAGI. Trimming pared 6 bases from V and 2 bases from J, leaving 11 bases between. The CDR3 is made up of 13 amino acids. CDR3 sequence: CASRYGTAYEQYF. The CDR3 nucleotides read TGTGCCAGCAGGTATGGGACCGCCTACGAGCAGTACTTC.

This clone was counted between two and nine times. The chain combines TRBV6-6 with TRBJ2-7, with 9 bases that match TRBD1. Trimming cost V 7 bases and J 1 base; bases outside gene matches: 8. The CDR3 has 15 residues. Germline V lookup: CDR1 MNHNY, CDR2 SVGAGI (reference sequence). The CDR3 region has the DNA TGTGCCAGCAATCTCGACAGGGGGGCTTCCTACGAGCAGTACTTC. Its protein product is CASNLDRGASYEQYF.

This clone was counted only a few times. V usage is TRBV7-2 and J usage is TRBJ1-5; D remains unclear. This CDR3 has 12 amino acids. V was pared by 2 bases and J by 11 bases, with 10 bases between. Per the germline V gene, CDR1 is SGHTA and CDR2 is FQGNSA. This CDR3 reads CASSLTSGSQHF. The CDR3 region has the DNA TGTGCCAGCAGCTTAACCTCCGGTTCCCAGCATTTT.

The rearrangement joins TRBV5-1 to TRBJ2-5; no clear D gene. The ends were cut back, 1 base at V and 3 bases at J, with 10 bases in the middle. Germline V lookup: CDR1 SGHRS, CDR2 YFSETQ. There are 14 residues in the CDR3. The CDR3 DNA reads TGCGCCAGCAGCTTGAATCAAGGAAAAGAGACCCAGTACTTC. It encodes CASSLNQGKETQYF.

In its sample, this clone was seen a few times. The chain is built from TRBV9 and TRBJ1-2; 11 bases agree with TRBD1. CDR3 size: 13 residues. With V trimmed by 7 bases and J by 4 bases, 3 bases remained unmatched. The germline CDR1 and CDR2 sequences are SGDLS and YYNGEE. In DNA form, the CDR3 reads TGTGCCAGCCGGACAGGGGGCCCCTATGGCTACACCTTC. Translation gives CASRTGGPYGYTF. Using reference TRBV9 and TRBJ1-2 for the parts outside the CDR3, the full variable domain is DSGVTQTPKHLITATGQRVTLRCSPRSGDLSVYWYQQSLDQGLQFLIQYYNGEERAKGNILERFSAQQFPDLHSELNLSSLELGDSALYFCASRTGGPYGYTFGSGTRLTVV.